One sample yielded the 18 T cell receptor beta chains listed below, sequenced in a study of regulatory T cells in long-lasting Graves disease. Construction of TCR beta libraries relied on iRepertoire HTBI primers and on Arm-PCR targeting CDR3 regions. TCRdb itself ran the multiplex PCR reads through MiXCR, one entry per CDR3 protein. The repertoire includes hundreds of thousands of distinct CDR3 sequences, roughly 17% of them detected once, and roughly 10% sits in the top ten. The time point here: newly diagnosed GD, antithyroid drugs for less than 3 months. The TCR library was made from RNA extracted from PBMCs. The same data also contributed to another study, on T cells in Graves' hyperthyroidism and ophthalmopathy.

Sequenced here: peripheral blood mononuclear cells (PBMCs), sampled at new diagnosis, from a patient treated with antithyroid drugs. Receptors were obtained from a woman younger than 45 with Graves disease.

The chain has TRBV7-3 and TRBJ2-1; D is perhaps TRBD2 (5 bases). Germline assignment: CDR1 SGHTA and CDR2 FQGTGA. The CDR3 runs to 14 residues. Trimming stripped 5 bases from V and 9 bases from J, with 17 bases between. The CDR3 sequence: CASSALGRNSEQFF. In nucleotides, the CDR3 is TGTGCCAGCAGCGCCTTAGGGAGAAACAGTGAGCAGTTCTTC.

In its sample, this clonotype was seen many times. The V gene is TRBV6-1, the J gene TRBJ1-5; TRBD1 matches 10 bases. The CDR3 is made up of 15 amino acids. The germline gives CDR1 MNHNS, CDR2 SASEGT. J gave up 2 bases and V 7 bases, and 5 bases lay outside the gene matches. CDR3 coding DNA: TGTGCCAGCAACCGGGACAGGGGTGGCAATCAGCCCCAGCATTTT. It yields the protein CASNRDRGGNQPQHF.

This clonotype was observed many times. The chain joins TRBV4-1 to TRBJ2-7; D not certain. V was cut by 0 bases and J by 2 bases, with 5 bases left in between. CDR1 is MGHRA and CDR2 is YSYEKL in the germline V gene. This CDR3 spans 13 amino acids. The CDR3 sequence is CASSQEPTYEQYF. As DNA, the CDR3 is TGCGCCAGCAGCCAAGAGCCCACCTACGAGCAGTACTTC.

Many counts were recorded for this clonotype. The J gene is TRBJ2-7, the V gene TRBV10-2; 9 nucleotides line up with TRBD2. The V segment lost 7 bases and the J segment 4 bases; nucleotides outside the gene matches: 8. This CDR3 has 14 amino acids. CDR1 and CDR2 (germline): WSHSY, SAAADI. CDR3 residues: CASNLAGRGYEQYF. CDR3 sequence (DNA): TGCGCCAGCAATCTAGCGGGAAGGGGTTACGAGCAGTACTTC.

This clonotype was found many times. The gene calls are TRBV7-2 and TRBJ1-4, with D possibly matching TRBD1 (5 bases). Germline V gene data show CDR1 as SGHTA and CDR2 as FQGNSA. This CDR3 is 18 amino acids long. With 0 bases removed from V and 0 bases from J, the gap between germline ends came to 14 bases. Here the CDR3 reads CASSLARVGGATNEKLFF. The DNA for the CDR3 is TGTGCCAGCAGCTTAGCGCGGGTGGGGGGGGCAACTAATGAAAAACTGTTTTTT.

This clonotype was picked up a small number of times. This rearrangement joins TRBV14 to TRBJ2-1, with D possibly being TRBD2 (5 bases). There are 13 residues in the CDR3. Between the trimmed V and J ends, which lost 0 bases and 8 bases, there was a span of 8 bases. Germline values: CDR1 SGHDN, CDR2 FVKESK. CDR3 protein: CASSQEGADEQFF. The CDR3 bases are TGTGCCAGCAGCCAAGAAGGAGCGGATGAGCAGTTCTTC.

As concerns this clonotype: A much larger clone is a single base away; this may be a read error. V is TRBV25-1 and J is TRBJ2-3; TRBD1 might be the D (5 bases). Per the germline V gene, CDR1 is MGHDK and CDR2 is SYGVNS. The CDR3 consists of 20 residues. Trimming cost V 8 bases and J 4 bases, with 34 bases left between them. CDR3 nucleotides: TGTGCCAGCTCTCTCACCCCAAACCTTGCGTCAGGGCCCCAGGCAGATACGCAGTATTTT. Amino acids: CASSLTPNLASGPQADTQYF.

There are a few counts of this clonotype. J is TRBJ2-2 and V is TRBV10-3, with TRBD1 matching 9 bases. The CDR3 has 16 residues. From germline, CDR1 is ENHRY and CDR2 SYGVKD. V shed 3 bases and J 5 bases; nucleotides not matched to a gene: 7. CDR3 region: CAISEQPGQGTGELFF. Written as DNA, the CDR3 is TGTGCCATCAGTGAACAACCGGGACAGGGAACCGGGGAGCTGTTTTTT.

Details on this clonotype: A far larger clone is one nucleotide away, so this likely arose from a read error. The J gene is TRBJ2-2, the V gene TRBV9; TRBD2 agrees at 10 bases. CDR1 is SGDLS, CDR2 YYNGEE, per germline. The CDR3 sequence is 17 residues long. V was pared by 4 bases and J by 6 bases, with 12 bases of the junction left unmatched. The chain's CDR3 is CASSPGWGSGGAGELFF. CDR3 bases: TGTGCCAGCAGCCCTGGGTGGGGAAGCGGGGGGGCCGGGGAGCTGTTTTTT.

This clonotype was observed many times. The rearrangement uses TRBV28 and TRBJ2-3, with unresolved D. The CDR3 covers 10 residues. V was trimmed by 8 bases and J by 5 bases, leaving 5 bases between them. The germline gives CDR1 MDHEN, CDR2 SYDVKM. DNA of the CDR3: TGTGCCAGCGGGGAAGATACGCAGTATTTT. Protein: CASGEDTQYF.

The J gene is TRBJ2-7, the V gene TRBV19; 9 nucleotides agree with TRBD2. Germline-derived CDR1 and CDR2 are LNHDA and SQIVND (reference sequence). Unmatched junction bases numbered 8, after V lost 10 bases and J lost 4 bases. The CDR3 extends over 13 amino acids. The CDR3 is CATKRGEGYEQYF. Written as DNA, the CDR3 is TGTGCCACCAAGCGGGGGGAAGGGTACGAGCAGTACTTC.

The rearrangement uses TRBV7-9 and TRBJ1-5, with no clear D. The germline gives CDR1 SEHNR, CDR2 FQNEAQ (reference sequence). V was cut by 4 bases and J by 0 bases, with 13 bases left in between. CDR3 length equals 16 residues. The CDR3 loop is CASSSLGMYSNQPQHF. The CDR3, as DNA: TGTGCCAGCAGCTCCCTCGGGATGTATAGCAATCAGCCCCAGCATTTT. The variable domain in full, with the rest retrieved from reference TRBV7-9 and TRBJ1-5, is DTGVSQNPRHKITKRGQNVTFRCDPISEHNRLYWYRQTLGQGPEFLTYFQNEAQLEKSRLLSDRFSAERPKGSFSTLEIQRTEQGDSAMYLCASSSLGMYSNQPQHFGDGTRLSIL.

This clonotype was seen at least ten times. The chain has TRBV2 and TRBJ2-4; the D gene is possibly TRBD2 (5 bases). This CDR3 spans 11 amino acids. V was cut by 7 bases and J by 6 bases, with 7 bases left in between. Germline V gives CDR1 SNHLY, CDR2 FYNNEI. CDR3 sequence (DNA): TGTGCCAGCATGAGGGTAAACATTCAGTACTTC. Translating it yields CASMRVNIQYF.

The sample holds a few counts of this clonotype. This chain connects TRBV6-5 to TRBJ1-5, with D unresolved. Germline values: CDR1 MNHEY, CDR2 SVGAGI. V lost 0 bases and J 0 bases, leaving 9 bases between the germline ends. The CDR3 contains 16 residues. In DNA, the CDR3 is TGTGCCAGCAGTTACTCCGATAGGGCTAGCAATCAGCCCCAGCATTTT. Encoded protein: CASSYSDRASNQPQHF.

The chain couples TRBV27 to TRBJ1-2; 7 bases are shared with TRBD1. The CDR3 has 17 residues. Germline values: CDR1 MNHEY, CDR2 SMNVEV (reference sequence). Trimming cost V 5 bases and J 0 bases; bases outside gene matches: 12. Here the CDR3 DNA reads TGTGCCAGCAGTCCAAACAGGGGAAGGGAGTCTAACTATGGCTACACCTTC. Amino acids: CASSPNRGRESNYGYTF.

Details on this clonotype: One base away lies a much larger clone, so this may be a sequencing read error. The rearrangement links TRBV3-1 to TRBJ2-1; 11 nucleotides match TRBD2. The germline gives CDR1 LGHDT, CDR2 YNNKEL (reference sequence). The CDR3 runs to 15 residues. The CDR3 nucleotides are TGTGCCAGCAGCCATGGACTAGCGGGTTACAATGAGCAGTCCTTC. Encoded protein: CASSHGLAGYNEQSF.

This clonotype has a count of ten or more. The gene calls are TRBV11-1 and TRBJ2-7, with 13 bases fitting TRBD2. From germline, CDR1 is SGHAT and CDR2 FQDESV (reference sequence). The CDR3 is made up of 16 amino acids. Germline trimming cut 2 bases from V and 4 bases from J; bases unmatched to any gene: 5. The CDR3 loop reads CASSLPRLAGGYEQYF. As DNA, the CDR3 is TGTGCCAGCAGCTTACCGAGACTAGCGGGAGGTTACGAGCAGTACTTC.

At least ten counts were recorded for this clonotype. The chain recombines TRBV27 with TRBJ2-5, with unresolved D. Germline V gene data show CDR1 as MNHEY and CDR2 as SMNVEV (reference sequence). V gave up 8 bases and J gave up 3 bases, with 7 bases separating them. This CDR3 has 11 residues. CDR3 DNA sequence: TGTGCCAGCGAACGGGAAGAGACCCAGTACTTC. This codes for CASEREETQYF.